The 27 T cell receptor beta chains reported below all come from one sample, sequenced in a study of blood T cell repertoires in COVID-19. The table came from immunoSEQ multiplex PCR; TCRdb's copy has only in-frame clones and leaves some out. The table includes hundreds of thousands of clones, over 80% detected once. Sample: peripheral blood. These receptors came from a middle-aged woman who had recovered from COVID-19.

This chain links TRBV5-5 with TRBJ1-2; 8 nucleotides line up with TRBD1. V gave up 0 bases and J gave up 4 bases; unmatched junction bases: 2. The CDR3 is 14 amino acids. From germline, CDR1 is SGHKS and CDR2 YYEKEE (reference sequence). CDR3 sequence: CASSLGQGLYGYTF. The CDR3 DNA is TGTGCCAGCAGCTTGGGACAGGGGCTCTATGGCTACACCTTC.

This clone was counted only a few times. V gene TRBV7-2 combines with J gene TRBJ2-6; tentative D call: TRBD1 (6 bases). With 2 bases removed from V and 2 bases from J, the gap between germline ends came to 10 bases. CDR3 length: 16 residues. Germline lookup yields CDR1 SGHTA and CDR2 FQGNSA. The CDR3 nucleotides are TGTGCCAGCAGCTTAATGGGGGCGCCTGGGGCCAACGTCCTGACTTTC. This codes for CASSLMGAPGANVLTF.

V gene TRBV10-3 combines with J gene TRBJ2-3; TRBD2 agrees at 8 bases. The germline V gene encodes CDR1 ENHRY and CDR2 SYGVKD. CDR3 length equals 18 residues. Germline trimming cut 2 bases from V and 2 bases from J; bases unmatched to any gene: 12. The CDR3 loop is CAISERVLTGGSTDTQYF. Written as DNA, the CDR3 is TGTGCCATCAGTGAGAGGGTACTAACGGGGGGGTCCACAGATACGCAGTATTTT.

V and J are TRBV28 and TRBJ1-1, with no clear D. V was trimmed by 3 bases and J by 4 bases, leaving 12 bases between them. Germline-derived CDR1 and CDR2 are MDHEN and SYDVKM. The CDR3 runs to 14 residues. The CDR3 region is CASSFSLGSTEAFF. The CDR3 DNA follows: TGTGCCAGCAGTTTCTCCTTGGGCAGCACTGAAGCTTTCTTT.

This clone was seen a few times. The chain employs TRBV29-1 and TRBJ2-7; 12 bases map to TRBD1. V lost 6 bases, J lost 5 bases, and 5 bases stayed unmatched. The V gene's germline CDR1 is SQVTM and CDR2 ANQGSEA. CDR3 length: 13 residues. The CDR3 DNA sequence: TGCAGCGTGGGGACAGGGGGCGAAGACGAGCAGTACTTC. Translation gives CSVGTGGEDEQYF.

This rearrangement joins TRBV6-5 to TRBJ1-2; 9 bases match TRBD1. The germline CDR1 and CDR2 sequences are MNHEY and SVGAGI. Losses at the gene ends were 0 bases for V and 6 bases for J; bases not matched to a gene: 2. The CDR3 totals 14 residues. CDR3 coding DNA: TGTGCCAGCAGTTACTCACAGGGGGCGGATGGCTACACCTTC. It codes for CASSYSQGADGYTF.

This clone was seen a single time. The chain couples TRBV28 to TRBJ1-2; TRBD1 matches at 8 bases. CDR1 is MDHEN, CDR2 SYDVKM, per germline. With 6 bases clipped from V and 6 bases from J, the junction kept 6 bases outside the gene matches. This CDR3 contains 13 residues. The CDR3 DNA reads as TGTGCCAGCAGGCCGACAGGGGTAAATGGCTACACCTTC. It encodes CASRPTGVNGYTF.

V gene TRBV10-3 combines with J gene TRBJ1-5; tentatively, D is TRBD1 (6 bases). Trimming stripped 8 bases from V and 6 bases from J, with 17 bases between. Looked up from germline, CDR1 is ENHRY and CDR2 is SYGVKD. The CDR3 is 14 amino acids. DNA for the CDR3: TGTGCCATCGGGGAACAGGGAAAGTTTCAGCCCCAGCATTTT. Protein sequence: CAIGEQGKFQPQHF.

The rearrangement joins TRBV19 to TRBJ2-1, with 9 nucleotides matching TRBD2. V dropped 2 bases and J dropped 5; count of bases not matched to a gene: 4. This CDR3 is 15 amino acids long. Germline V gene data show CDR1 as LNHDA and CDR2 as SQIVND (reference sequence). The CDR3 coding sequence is TGTGCCAGTAGTATATGGGGCGGGGGGGACAATGAGCAGTTCTTC. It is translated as CASSIWGGGDNEQFF.

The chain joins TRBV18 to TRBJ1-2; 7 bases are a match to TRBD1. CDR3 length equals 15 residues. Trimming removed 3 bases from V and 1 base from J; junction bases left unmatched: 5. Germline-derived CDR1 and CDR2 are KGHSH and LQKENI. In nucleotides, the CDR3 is TGTGCCAGCTCACCCGGGACAGATTTTAACTATGGCTACACCTTC. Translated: CASSPGTDFNYGYTF.

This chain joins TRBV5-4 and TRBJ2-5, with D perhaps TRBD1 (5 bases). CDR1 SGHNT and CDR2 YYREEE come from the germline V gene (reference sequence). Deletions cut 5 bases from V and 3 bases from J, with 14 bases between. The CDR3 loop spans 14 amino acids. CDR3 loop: CASRGQITEETQYF. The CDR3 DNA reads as TGTGCCAGCAGAGGACAAATTACAGAAGAGACCCAGTACTTC.

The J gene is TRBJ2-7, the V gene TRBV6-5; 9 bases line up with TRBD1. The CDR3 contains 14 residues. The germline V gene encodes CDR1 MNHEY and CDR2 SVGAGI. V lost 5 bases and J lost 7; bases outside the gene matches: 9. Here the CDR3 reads CASSTRDRVWEQYF. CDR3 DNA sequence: TGTGCCAGCAGTACCCGGGACAGGGTGTGGGAGCAGTACTTC.

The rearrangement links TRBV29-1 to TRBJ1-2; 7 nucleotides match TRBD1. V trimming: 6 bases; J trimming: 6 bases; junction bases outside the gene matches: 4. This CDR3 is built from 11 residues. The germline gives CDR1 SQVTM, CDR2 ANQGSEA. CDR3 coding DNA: TGCAGCGTCGTTGACAGGGATGGCTACACCTTC. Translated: CSVVDRDGYTF.

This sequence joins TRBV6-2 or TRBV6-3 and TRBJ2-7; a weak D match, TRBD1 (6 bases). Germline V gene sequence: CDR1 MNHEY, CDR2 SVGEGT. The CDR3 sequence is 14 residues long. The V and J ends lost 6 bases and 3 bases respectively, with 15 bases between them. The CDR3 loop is CASSPGHRIYEQYF. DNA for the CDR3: TGTGCCAGCAGCCCGGGACACCGAATCTACGAGCAGTACTTC.

The CDR3 coding sequence is TGTGCCAGCAGTTACTCGACCCAGGTGGTTTATTACGAGCAGTACTTC. This encodes CASSYSTQVVYYEQYF. The gene calls are TRBV6-5 and TRBJ2-7; D is uncertain. The germline gives CDR1 MNHEY, CDR2 SVGAGI. The CDR3 length is 16 residues. Trimming took off 0 bases at V and 4 bases at J, with 16 bases between the two ends.

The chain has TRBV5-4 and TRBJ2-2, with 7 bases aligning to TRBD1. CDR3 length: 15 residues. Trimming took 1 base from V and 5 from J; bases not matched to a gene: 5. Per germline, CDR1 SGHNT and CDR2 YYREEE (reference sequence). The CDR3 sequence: CASSLLLGQTGELFF. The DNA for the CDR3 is TGTGCCAGCAGCTTGCTATTGGGACAGACCGGGGAGCTGTTTTTT.

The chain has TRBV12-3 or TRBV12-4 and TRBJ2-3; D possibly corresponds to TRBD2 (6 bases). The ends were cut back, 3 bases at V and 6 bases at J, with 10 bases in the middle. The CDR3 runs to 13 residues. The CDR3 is CASSLRGADTQYF. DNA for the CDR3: TGTGCCAGCAGTTTGCGGGGCGCGGATACGCAGTATTTT.

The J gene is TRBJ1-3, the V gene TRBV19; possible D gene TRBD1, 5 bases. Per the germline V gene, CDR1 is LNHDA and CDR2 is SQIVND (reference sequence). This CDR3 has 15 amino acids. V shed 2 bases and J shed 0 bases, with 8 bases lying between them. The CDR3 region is CASSILDSSGNTIYF. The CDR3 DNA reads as TGTGCCAGTAGTATACTCGACAGCTCTGGAAACACCATATATTTT.

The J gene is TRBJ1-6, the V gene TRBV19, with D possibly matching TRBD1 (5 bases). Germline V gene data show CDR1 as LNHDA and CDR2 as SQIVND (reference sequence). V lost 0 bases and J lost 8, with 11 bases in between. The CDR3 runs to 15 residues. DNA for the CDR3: TGTGCCAGTAGTATAGAGTGGACAAGGTATTCACCCCTCCACTTT. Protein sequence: CASSIEWTRYSPLHF.

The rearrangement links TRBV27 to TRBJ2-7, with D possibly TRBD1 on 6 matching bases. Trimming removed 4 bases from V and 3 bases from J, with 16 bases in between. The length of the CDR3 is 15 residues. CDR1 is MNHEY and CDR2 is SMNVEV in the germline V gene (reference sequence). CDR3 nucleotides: TGTGCCAGCAGTTCAGGAACAGGGTATCTCTACGAGCAGTACTTC. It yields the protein CASSSGTGYLYEQYF.

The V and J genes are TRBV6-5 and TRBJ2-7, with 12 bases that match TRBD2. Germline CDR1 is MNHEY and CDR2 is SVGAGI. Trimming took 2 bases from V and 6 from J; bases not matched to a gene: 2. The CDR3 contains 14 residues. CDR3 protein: CASSYGLAGLEQYF. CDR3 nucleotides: TGTGCCAGCAGTTACGGACTAGCGGGACTCGAGCAGTACTTC.

As DNA, the CDR3 is TGTGCCAGCAGCTTGCCCGGGGTTAAGACCGGGGAGCTGTTTTTT. This encodes CASSLPGVKTGELFF. The V call is TRBV7-2, the J call TRBJ2-2, with D perhaps matching TRBD2 (5 bases). Trimming shortened V by 3 bases and J by 5 bases, and 13 bases separated the two germline ends. Germline values: CDR1 SGHTA, CDR2 FQGNSA. The CDR3 spans 15 residues.

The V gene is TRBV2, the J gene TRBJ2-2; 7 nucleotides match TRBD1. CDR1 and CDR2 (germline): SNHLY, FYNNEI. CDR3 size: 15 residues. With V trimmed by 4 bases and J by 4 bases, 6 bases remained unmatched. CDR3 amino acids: CASSGTGHPTGELFF. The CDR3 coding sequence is TGTGCCAGCAGTGGGACAGGCCACCCCACCGGGGAGCTGTTTTTT.

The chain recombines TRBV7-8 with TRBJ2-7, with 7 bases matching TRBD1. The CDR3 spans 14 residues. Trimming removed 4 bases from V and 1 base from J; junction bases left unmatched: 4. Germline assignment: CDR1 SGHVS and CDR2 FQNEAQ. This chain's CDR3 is CASSSWGQSYEQYF. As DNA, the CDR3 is TGTGCCAGCAGCTCATGGGGACAGTCCTACGAGCAGTACTTC.

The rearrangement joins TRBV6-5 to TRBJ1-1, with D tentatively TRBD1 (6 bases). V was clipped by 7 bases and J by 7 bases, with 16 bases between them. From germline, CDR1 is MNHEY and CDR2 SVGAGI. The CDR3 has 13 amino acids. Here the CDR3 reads CASITGTRSEAFF. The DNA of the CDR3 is TGTGCCAGCATTACCGGGACAAGAAGTGAAGCTTTCTTT.

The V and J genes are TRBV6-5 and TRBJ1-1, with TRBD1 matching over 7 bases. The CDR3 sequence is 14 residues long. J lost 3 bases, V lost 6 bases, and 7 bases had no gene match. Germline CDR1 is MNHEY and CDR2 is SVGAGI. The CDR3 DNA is TGTGCCAGCAGCTTATTAGACAGGGACACTGAAGCTTTCTTT. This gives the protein CASSLLDRDTEAFF.

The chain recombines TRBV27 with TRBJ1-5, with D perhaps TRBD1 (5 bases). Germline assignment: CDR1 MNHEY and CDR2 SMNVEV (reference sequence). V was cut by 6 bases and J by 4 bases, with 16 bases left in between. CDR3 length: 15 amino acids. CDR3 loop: CASSPRVQGNQPQHF. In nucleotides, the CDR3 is TGTGCCAGCAGCCCCCGCGTCCAGGGAAATCAGCCCCAGCATTTT.